This TCR beta chain was identified during a study of cytomegalovirus exposure and HLA in healthy donors. A multiplex PCR was run with 60 Vbeta primers and 13 Jbeta primers. Sequencing was performed with immunoSEQ multiplex PCR; in TCRdb, only in-frame clones are kept and a portion is missing. Among around 27,000 clones listed, roughly 66% were seen once. As to this clone: Its target is unknown.

V was pared by 4 bases and J by 6 bases, with 2 bases of the junction left unmatched. Germline V gene data show CDR1 as LNHDA and CDR2 as SQIVND (reference sequence). There are 15 residues in the CDR3. Study observations and caveats: Presence/absence results assume similar sequencing depth per donor, which may not hold.

The receptor was derived from a male donor in good health and CMV-seropositive. Sequences were obtained from PBMCs. The chain joins TRBV19 to TRBJ2-1; 14 nucleotides match TRBD2. The CDR3 coding sequence is TGTGCCAGTAGTAGACTAGCGGGAGGGTTCAATGAGCAGTTCTTC. Amino acids: CASSRLAGGFNEQFF.